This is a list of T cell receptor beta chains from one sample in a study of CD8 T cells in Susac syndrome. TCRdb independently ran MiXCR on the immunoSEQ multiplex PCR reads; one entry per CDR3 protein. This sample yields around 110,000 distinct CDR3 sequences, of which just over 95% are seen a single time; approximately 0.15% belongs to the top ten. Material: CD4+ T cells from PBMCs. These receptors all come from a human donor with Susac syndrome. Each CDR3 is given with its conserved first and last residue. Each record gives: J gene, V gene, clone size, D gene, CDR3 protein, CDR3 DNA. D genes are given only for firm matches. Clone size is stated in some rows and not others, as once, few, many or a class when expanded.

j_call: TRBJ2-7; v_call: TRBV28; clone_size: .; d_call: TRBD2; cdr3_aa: CASSLVLAGVYEQYF; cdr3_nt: TGTGCCAGCAGTTTAGTGCTAGCGGGAGTCTACGAGCAGTACTTC
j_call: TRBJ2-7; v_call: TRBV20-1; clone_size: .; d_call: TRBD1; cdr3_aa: CSANRQGDEQYF; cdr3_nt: TGCAGTGCCAATCGACAGGGGGATGAGCAGTACTTC
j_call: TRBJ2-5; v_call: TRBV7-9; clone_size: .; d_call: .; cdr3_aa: CASSDGAGGWVGQETQYF; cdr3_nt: TGTGCCAGCAGCGACGGGGCAGGCGGATGGGTCGGACAAGAGACCCAGTACTTC
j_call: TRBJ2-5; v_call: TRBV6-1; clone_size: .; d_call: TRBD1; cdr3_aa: CASSGQGAGQETQYF; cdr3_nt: TGTGCCAGCAGTGGTCAGGGGGCCGGCCAAGAGACCCAGTACTTC
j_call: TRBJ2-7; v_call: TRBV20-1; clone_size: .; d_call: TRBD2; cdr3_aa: CSAKRPGGPYEQYF; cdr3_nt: TGCAGTGCTAAGAGACCGGGAGGGCCGTACGAGCAGTACTTC
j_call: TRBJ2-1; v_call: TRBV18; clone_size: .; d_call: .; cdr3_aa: CASSPPNSGAVDNEQFF; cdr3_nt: TGTGCCAGCTCACCACCGAATTCCGGGGCGGTGGACAATGAGCAGTTCTTC
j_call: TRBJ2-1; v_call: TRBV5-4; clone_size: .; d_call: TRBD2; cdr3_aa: CASSSPSGGYNEQFF; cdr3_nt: TGTGCCAGCAGCTCTCCTAGCGGGGGGTACAATGAGCAGTTCTTC
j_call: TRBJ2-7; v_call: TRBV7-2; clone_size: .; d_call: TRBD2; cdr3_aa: CASSLRSGGQGEQYF; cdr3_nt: TGTGCCAGCAGCTTACGCAGCGGGGGGCAAGGCGAGCAGTACTTC
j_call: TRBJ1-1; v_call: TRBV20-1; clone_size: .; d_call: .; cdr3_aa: CSASTTPNTEAFF; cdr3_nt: TGCAGTGCTAGCACTACACCGAACACTGAAGCTTTCTTT
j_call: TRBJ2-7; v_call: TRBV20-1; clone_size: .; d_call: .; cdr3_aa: CSASGLSGSYTTYEQYF; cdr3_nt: TGCAGTGCCAGTGGGCTCTCAGGCTCTTATACGACCTACGAGCAGTACTTC
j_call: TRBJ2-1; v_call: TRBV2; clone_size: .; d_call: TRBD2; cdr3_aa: CASNKGLADEQFF; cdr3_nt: TGTGCCAGCAATAAGGGACTAGCAGATGAGCAGTTCTTC
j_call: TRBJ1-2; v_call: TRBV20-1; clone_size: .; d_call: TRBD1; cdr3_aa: CSARPRGPRYGYTF; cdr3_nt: TGCAGTGCTAGGCCCAGGGGGCCGAGGTATGGCTACACCTTC
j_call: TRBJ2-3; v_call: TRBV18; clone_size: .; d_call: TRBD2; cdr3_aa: CASSRTSGSKTDTQYF; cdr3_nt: TGTGCCAGCTCCCGGACTAGCGGGAGCAAGACAGATACGCAGTATTTT
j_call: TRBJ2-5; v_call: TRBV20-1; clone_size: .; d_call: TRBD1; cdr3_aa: CSASRGTGGAETQYF; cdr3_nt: TGCAGTGCTAGCCGAGGGACAGGGGGTGCGGAGACCCAGTACTTC
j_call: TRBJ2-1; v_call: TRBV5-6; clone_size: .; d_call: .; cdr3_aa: CASSLGASVYNEQFF; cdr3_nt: TGTGCCAGCAGCTTAGGGGCTAGCGTGTACAATGAGCAGTTCTTC
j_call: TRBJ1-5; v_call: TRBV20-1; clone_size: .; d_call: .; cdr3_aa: CSATSVRNQPQHF; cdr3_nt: TGCAGTGCTACTAGTGTGCGCAATCAGCCCCAGCATTTT
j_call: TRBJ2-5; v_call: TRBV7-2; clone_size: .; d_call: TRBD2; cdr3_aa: CASSLDGLRERGETQYF; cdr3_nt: TGTGCCAGCAGCTTAGATGGGTTGCGGGAGCGGGGAGAGACCCAGTACTTC
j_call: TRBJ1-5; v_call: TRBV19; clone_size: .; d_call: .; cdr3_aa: CASSTDPTGLGNQPQHF; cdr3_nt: TGTGCCAGTAGTACCGACCCAACAGGGTTGGGCAATCAGCCCCAGCATTTT
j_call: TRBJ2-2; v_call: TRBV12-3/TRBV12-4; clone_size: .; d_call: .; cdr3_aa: CASSQQGSGELFF; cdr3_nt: TGTGCCAGCAGTCAACAGGGTTCCGGGGAGCTGTTTTTT
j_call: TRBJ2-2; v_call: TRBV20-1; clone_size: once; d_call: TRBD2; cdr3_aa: CSASPLAVNTGELFF; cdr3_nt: TGCAGTGCTAGCCCCCTAGCGGTGAACACCGGGGAGCTGTTTTTT
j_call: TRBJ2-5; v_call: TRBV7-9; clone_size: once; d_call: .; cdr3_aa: CASRLEETQYF; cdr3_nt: TGTGCCAGCCGATTAGAGGAGACCCAGTACTTC
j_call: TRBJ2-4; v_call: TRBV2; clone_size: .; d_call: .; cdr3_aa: CASSKEGGPGDIQYF; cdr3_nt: TGTGCCAGCAGTAAAGAAGGGGGGCCGGGAGACATTCAGTACTTC
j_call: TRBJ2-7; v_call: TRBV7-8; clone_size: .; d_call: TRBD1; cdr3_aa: CASSPGQTYEQYF; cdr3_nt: TGTGCCAGCAGCCCGGGACAGACCTACGAGCAGTACTTC
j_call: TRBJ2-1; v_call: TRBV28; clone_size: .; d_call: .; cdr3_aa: CASSLFEGSHEQFF; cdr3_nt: TGTGCCAGCAGTTTATTTGAAGGGTCCCATGAGCAGTTCTTC
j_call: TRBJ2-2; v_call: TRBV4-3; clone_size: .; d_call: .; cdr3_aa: CASSPGLYGELFF; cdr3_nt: TGCGCCAGCAGCCCCGGACTATACGGGGAGCTGTTTTTT
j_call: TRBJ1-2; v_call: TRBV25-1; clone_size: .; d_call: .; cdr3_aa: CASSQGVENYGYTF; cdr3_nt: TGTGCCAGCAGTCAAGGGGTCGAAAACTATGGCTACACCTTC
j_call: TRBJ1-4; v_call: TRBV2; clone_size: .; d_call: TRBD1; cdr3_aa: CASSGQGAHGEKLFF; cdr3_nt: TGTGCCAGCAGTGGACAGGGGGCTCACGGTGAAAAACTGTTTTTT
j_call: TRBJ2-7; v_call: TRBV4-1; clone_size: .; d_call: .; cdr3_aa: CAGRRPRGSYEQYF; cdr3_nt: TGCGCCGGACGGCGGCCCAGGGGCTCGTACGAGCAGTACTTC
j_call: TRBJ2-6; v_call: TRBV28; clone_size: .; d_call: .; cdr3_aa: CASSTEPSGANVLTF; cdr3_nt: TGTGCCAGCAGTACGGAGCCTTCTGGGGCCAACGTCCTGACTTTC
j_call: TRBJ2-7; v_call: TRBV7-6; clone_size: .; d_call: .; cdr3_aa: CASSLVPGSYEQYF; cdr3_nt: TGTGCCAGCAGCTTAGTGCCGGGGTCCTACGAGCAGTACTTC
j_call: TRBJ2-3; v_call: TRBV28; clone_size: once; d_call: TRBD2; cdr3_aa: CASSLWAGTSGSVSTDTQYF; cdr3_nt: TGTGCCAGCAGTTTATGGGCCGGGACTAGCGGATCTGTTAGCACAGATACGCAGTATTTT
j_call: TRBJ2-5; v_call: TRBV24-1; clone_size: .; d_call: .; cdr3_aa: CATSVGGPGRETQYF; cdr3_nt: TGTGCCACCAGTGTCGGCGGGCCCGGACGGGAGACCCAGTACTTC
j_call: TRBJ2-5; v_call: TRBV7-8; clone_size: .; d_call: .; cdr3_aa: CASSHYGETQYF; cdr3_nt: TGTGCCAGCAGCCACTACGGCGAGACCCAGTACTTC
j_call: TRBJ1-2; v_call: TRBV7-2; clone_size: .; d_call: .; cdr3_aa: CASSSPKGYTF; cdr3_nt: TGTGCCAGCAGCTCCCCGAAGGGCTACACCTTC
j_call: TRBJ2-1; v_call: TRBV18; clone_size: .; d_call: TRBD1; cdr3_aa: CASSTGQGLIPEQFF; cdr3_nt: TGTGCCAGCTCGACTGGACAGGGGCTAATTCCTGAGCAGTTCTTC
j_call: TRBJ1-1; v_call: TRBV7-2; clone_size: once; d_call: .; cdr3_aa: CASSLQGENTEAFF; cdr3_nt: TGTGCCAGCAGCTTACAGGGTGAGAACACTGAAGCTTTCTTT
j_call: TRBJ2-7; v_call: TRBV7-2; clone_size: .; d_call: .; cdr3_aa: CASSRSAGGYEQYF; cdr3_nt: TGTGCCAGCAGCCGGTCGGCGGGCGGGTACGAGCAGTACTTC
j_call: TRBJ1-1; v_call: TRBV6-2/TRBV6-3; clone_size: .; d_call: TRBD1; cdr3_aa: CASRKTGRWTEAFF; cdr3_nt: TGTGCCAGCAGAAAGACAGGGAGGTGGACTGAAGCTTTCTTT
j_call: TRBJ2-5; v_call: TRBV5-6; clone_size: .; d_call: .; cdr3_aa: CASSAPGLLRVETQYF; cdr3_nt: TGTGCCAGCAGCGCCCCCGGACTGCTAAGAGTAGAGACCCAGTACTTC
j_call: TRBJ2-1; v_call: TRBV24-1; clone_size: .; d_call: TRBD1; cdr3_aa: CATSDFSQTGGLYNEQFF; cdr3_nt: TGTGCCACCAGTGATTTCTCCCAGACAGGGGGCCTCTACAATGAGCAGTTCTTC
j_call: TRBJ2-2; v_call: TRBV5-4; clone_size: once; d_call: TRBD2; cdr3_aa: CASSQKTSGNTGELFF; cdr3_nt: TGTGCCAGCAGCCAAAAGACTAGCGGGAACACCGGGGAGCTGTTTTTT
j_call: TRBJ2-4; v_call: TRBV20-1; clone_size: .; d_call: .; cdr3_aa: CSASPKNIQYF; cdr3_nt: TGCAGTGCGTCGCCCAAAAACATTCAGTACTTC
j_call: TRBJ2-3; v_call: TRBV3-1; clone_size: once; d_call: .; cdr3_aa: CASSQSLADTQYF; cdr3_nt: TGTGCCAGCAGCCAGAGTCTAGCGGATACGCAGTATTTT
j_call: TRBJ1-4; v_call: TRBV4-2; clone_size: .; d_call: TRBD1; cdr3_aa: CASSQDPGQVFGKLFF; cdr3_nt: TGTGCCAGCAGCCAAGATCCGGGACAGGTATTCGGAAAACTGTTTTTT
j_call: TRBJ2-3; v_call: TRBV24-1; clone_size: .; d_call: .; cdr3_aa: CATSDRTELTDTQYF; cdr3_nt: TGTGCCACCAGTGATCGGACAGAGCTCACAGATACGCAGTATTTT
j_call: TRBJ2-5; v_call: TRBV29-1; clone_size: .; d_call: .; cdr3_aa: CSVEPTGRETQYF; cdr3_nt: TGCAGCGTTGAGCCCACGGGCCGGGAGACCCAGTACTTC
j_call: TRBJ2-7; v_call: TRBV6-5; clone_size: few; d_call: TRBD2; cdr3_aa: CASTGGHEQYF; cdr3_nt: TGTGCCAGCACGGGGGGACACGAGCAGTACTTC
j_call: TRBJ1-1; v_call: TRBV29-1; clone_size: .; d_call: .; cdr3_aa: CSVVWSGGATEAFF; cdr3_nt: TGCAGCGTTGTTTGGAGTGGCGGGGCCACTGAAGCTTTCTTT
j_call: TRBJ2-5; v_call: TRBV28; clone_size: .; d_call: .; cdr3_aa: CASSFVDGQETQYF; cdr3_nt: TGTGCCAGCAGTTTCGTGGACGGACAAGAGACCCAGTACTTC
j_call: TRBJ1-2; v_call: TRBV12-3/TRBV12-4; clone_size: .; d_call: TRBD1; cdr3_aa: CASRLTGRNGYTF; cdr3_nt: TGTGCCAGCAGATTGACAGGGCGGAATGGCTACACCTTC
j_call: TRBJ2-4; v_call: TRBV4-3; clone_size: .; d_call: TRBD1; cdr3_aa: CASSQDRRVAGQGNIQYF; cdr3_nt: TGCGCCAGCAGCCAAGATAGGAGGGTCGCGGGACAGGGGAACATTCAGTACTTC
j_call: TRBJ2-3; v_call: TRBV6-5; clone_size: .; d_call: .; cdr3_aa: CASRRGPDTQYF; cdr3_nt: TGTGCCAGCAGGCGGGGTCCAGATACGCAGTATTTT
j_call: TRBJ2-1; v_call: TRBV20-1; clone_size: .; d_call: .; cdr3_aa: CSASGNWGNEQFF; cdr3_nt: TGCAGTGCTTCCGGGAATTGGGGCAATGAGCAGTTCTTC
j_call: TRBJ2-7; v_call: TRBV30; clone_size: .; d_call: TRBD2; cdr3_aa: CAWSERTRSEQYF; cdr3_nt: TGTGCCTGGAGCGAGCGGACTAGAAGCGAGCAGTACTTC
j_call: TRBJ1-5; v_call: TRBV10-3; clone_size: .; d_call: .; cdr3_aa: CAISDSGLGNQPQHF; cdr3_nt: TGTGCCATCAGTGATTCAGGTCTCGGCAATCAGCCCCAGCATTTT
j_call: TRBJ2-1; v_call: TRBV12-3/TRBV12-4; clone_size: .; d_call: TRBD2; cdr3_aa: CASSLGSGTSALSDNEQFF; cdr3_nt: TGTGCCAGCAGTCTCGGCTCGGGGACTAGCGCGCTTTCCGACAATGAGCAGTTCTTC
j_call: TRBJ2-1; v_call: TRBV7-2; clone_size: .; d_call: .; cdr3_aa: CASSLGVQPYNEQFF; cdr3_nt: TGTGCCAGCAGCTTAGGGGTTCAGCCTTACAATGAGCAGTTCTTC